The 30 T cell receptor beta chains below were found in one sample sequenced in a study of shared clonotypes between healthy human individuals. Clones were sequenced by immunoSEQ multiplex PCR, and TCRdb holds only the in-frame ones, with some missing. The data contain about 2.4 million clones, 80% to 95% of them singletons. Sequenced sample: naive CD4+ T cells from PBMCs. The subset was: CD45RA+ positively selected. The receptors derive from a man aged 18 to 29 in good health. Some clones in this sample may be carry-over from other donors' samples.

This clone has just a few counts. This sample includes further DNA sequences coding for the same CDR3. The chain recombines TRBV5-1 with TRBJ2-1; D ambiguous. V lost 0 bases and J 9 bases, leaving 4 bases between the germline ends. This CDR3 contains 11 residues. Germline V CDR1 and CDR2: SGHRS, YFSETQ. This CDR3 reads CASSLESEQFF. CDR3 nucleotide sequence: TGCGCCAGCAGCTTGGAGAGTGAGCAGTTCTTC. The variable domain in full, completed from reference TRBV5-1 and TRBJ2-1, reads KAGVTQTPRYLIKTRGQQVTLSCSPISGHRSVSWYQQTPGQGLQFLFEYFSETQRNKGNFPGRFSGRQFSNSRSEMNVSTLELGDSALYLCASSLESEQFFGPGTRLTVL.

The chain joins TRBV2 to TRBJ2-5; D is undetermined. Germline loops: CDR1 SNHLY, CDR2 FYNNEI. The CDR3 runs 14 residues. V gave up 7 bases and J gave up 5 bases, with 17 bases separating them. The CDR3 spells CASTQDAGRETQYF. The CDR3 DNA reads TGTGCCAGCACCCAGGACGCCGGACGGGAGACCCAGTACTTC.

This chain links TRBV19 with TRBJ2-5, with D uncertain. Germline V gives CDR1 LNHDA, CDR2 SQIVND (reference sequence). The CDR3 runs to 13 residues. V was pared by 1 base and J by 2 bases, with 5 bases between. CDR3 bases: TGTGCCAGTAGTATAGGGATTCAAGAGACCCAGTACTTC. It encodes CASSIGIQETQYF.

V is TRBV5-1 and J is TRBJ2-5, with 9 bases identical to TRBD2. This CDR3 is 15 amino acids long. Trimming at V came to 4 bases and at J to 4 bases, leaving 8 bases not matched to a gene. Germline V gene lookup returns CDR1 SGHRS and CDR2 YFSETQ. The DNA of the CDR3 is TGCGCCAGCAGCCCCCTAGCGGGATCAGCAGAGACCCAGTACTTC. Its translation is CASSPLAGSAETQYF.

This chain uses TRBV7-2 with TRBJ2-1; no clear D. This CDR3 has 14 residues. Trimming removed 2 bases from V and 5 bases from J, with 10 bases in between. The germline V gene encodes CDR1 SGHTA and CDR2 FQGNSA. CDR3 sequence: CASSLMAADNEQFF. Written as DNA, the CDR3 is TGTGCCAGCAGCTTAATGGCGGCGGACAATGAGCAGTTCTTC.

The chain recombines TRBV20-1 with TRBJ2-1; D gene unclear. Germline lookup yields CDR1 DFQATT and CDR2 SNEGSKA (reference sequence). CDR3 length: 11 amino acids. V lost 3 bases, J lost 5 bases, and 5 bases lay in between. The CDR3: CSASLDNEQFF. CDR3 DNA: TGCAGTGCTAGCTTGGACAATGAGCAGTTCTTC.

This clone was seen only a few times. The same CDR3 arises from other DNA sequences in this sample as well. This rearrangement joins TRBV18 to TRBJ2-3; D uncertain. Per the germline V gene, CDR1 is KGHSH and CDR2 is LQKENI. V was shortened by 0 bases and J by 0 bases, with 4 bases between the two germline ends. The CDR3 spans 14 residues. This chain's CDR3 is CASSPPSSTDTQYF. CDR3 DNA: TGTGCCAGCTCACCACCCTCTAGCACAGATACGCAGTATTTT.

This sequence joins TRBV18 and TRBJ2-7, with 7 bases aligning to TRBD1. The CDR3 loop spans 14 amino acids. The junction had 8 bases not matched to a gene; V was cut back by 4 bases and J by 5 bases. Germline CDR1 reads KGHSH; CDR2 reads LQKENI. In DNA, the CDR3 is TGTGCCAGCTCACAAAACAGGGGTGATAACGAGCAGTACTTC. The encoded protein is CASSQNRGDNEQYF. The full variable domain, its missing parts supplied by reference TRBV18 and TRBJ2-7, is NAGVMQNPRHLVRRRGQEARLRCSPMKGHSHVYWYRQLPEEGLKFMVYLQKENIIDESGMPKERFSAEFPKEGPSILRIQQVVRGDSAAYFCASSQNRGDNEQYFGPGTRLTVT.

The rearrangement joins TRBV10-3 to TRBJ2-2; possible D gene TRBD1, 5 bases. V was clipped by 3 bases and J by 0 bases, with 17 bases between them. Per the germline V gene, CDR1 is ENHRY and CDR2 is SYGVKD. The CDR3 contains 18 residues. CDR3 sequence reads: CAISEGATGLANTGELFF. CDR3 sequence (DNA): TGTGCCATCAGTGAAGGGGCGACCGGGTTAGCGAACACCGGGGAGCTGTTTTTT.

In regard to this clone: The sample has other DNA sequences that encode this CDR3 too. CDR3 coding DNA: TGTGCCAGCAGCGTAGCGGGGGGCGGGAACACCGGGGAGCTGTTTTTT. This translates into CASSVAGGGNTGELFF. J is TRBJ2-2 and V is TRBV9; TRBD2 might be the D (7 bases). Germline-derived CDR1 and CDR2 are SGDLS and YYNGEE. The V and J ends lost 0 bases and 1 base respectively, with 10 bases between them. CDR3 length: 16 residues.

Remarks on this clone: Other DNA sequences in this specimen translate into the identical CDR3. V is TRBV2 and J is TRBJ2-2; 8 positions match TRBD2. Losses at the gene ends were 0 bases for V and 5 bases for J; bases not matched to a gene: 5. Germline assignment: CDR1 SNHLY and CDR2 FYNNEI. The CDR3 spans 16 residues. The CDR3 DNA reads as TGTGCCAGCAGTGAAGCAGGGCTAGCGGGTACCGGGGAGCTGTTTTTT. Translated, it gives CASSEAGLAGTGELFF.

This clone was recorded once. J is TRBJ1-2 and V is TRBV30, with a weak D call TRBD1 (6 bases). V was cut by 1 base and J by 8 bases, with 17 bases left in between. CDR1 is GTSNPN and CDR2 is SVGIG in the germline V gene (reference sequence). The CDR3 runs to 14 residues. The CDR3 reads CAWSARSTGKGYTF. In nucleotides, the CDR3 is TGTGCCTGGAGTGCCCGGTCCACAGGGAAAGGCTACACCTTC. Full variable domain (rest looked up from reference TRBV30 and TRBJ1-2): SQTIHQWPATLVQPVGSPLSLECTVEGTSNPNLYWYRQAAGRGLQLLFYSVGIGQISSEVPQNLSASRPQDRQFILSSKKLLLSDSGFYLCAWSARSTGKGYTFGSGTRLTVV.

The V call is TRBV7-3, the J call TRBJ2-1; TRBD2 is a possible D gene (6 bases). Trimming took 5 bases from V and 9 from J, leaving 23 bases between them. The CDR3 is made up of 16 amino acids. The germline CDR1 and CDR2 sequences are SGHTA and FQGTGA. DNA of the CDR3: TGTGCCAGCAGCCCCCGTGATAGCGGCGGTACAGGTGAGCAGTTCTTC. Residues: CASSPRDSGGTGEQFF. Together with reference TRBV7-3 and TRBJ2-1, the CDR3 gives the full variable domain: GAGVSQTPSNKVTEKGKYVELRCDPISGHTALYWYRQSLGQGPEFLIYFQGTGAADDSGLPNDRFFAVRPEGSVSTLKIQRTERGDSAVYLCASSPRDSGGTGEQFFGPGTRLTVL.

J is TRBJ1-6 and V is TRBV28, with D perhaps TRBD1 (6 bases). Between the trimmed V and J ends, which lost 2 bases and 11 bases, there was a span of 16 bases. In germline, CDR1 is MDHEN, CDR2 SYDVKM. The length of the CDR3 is 15 residues. CDR3 residues: CASSLGARGSAPLHF. CDR3 in DNA: TGTGCCAGCAGTTTAGGTGCCAGGGGATCAGCACCCCTCCACTTT.

A note on this clone: Within the sample, other DNA sequences also encode this same CDR3. The rearrangement joins TRBV6-5 to TRBJ1-4; no firm D call. Germline CDR1 is MNHEY and CDR2 is SVGAGI. V lost 3 bases to trimming and J lost 0 bases, with 8 bases between them. The CDR3 sequence is 15 residues long. CDR3 residues: CASSYRPATNEKLFF. The CDR3 DNA follows: TGTGCCAGCAGTTATCGGCCAGCAACTAATGAAAAACTGTTTTTT.

This sequence joins TRBV6-6 and TRBJ2-5, with D perhaps matching TRBD2 (5 bases). The CDR3 loop spans 14 amino acids. Germline values: CDR1 MNHNY, CDR2 SVGAGI (reference sequence). Trimming cost V 0 bases and J 5 bases, with 10 bases left between them. CDR3 residues: CASSYSEVRETQYF. CDR3 coding DNA: TGTGCCAGCAGTTACTCGGAGGTTCGGGAGACCCAGTACTTC.

The rearrangement uses TRBV12-2 and TRBJ2-7. TRBV12-2 is termed a pseudogene. The CDR3 has 17 amino acids. This chain's CDR3 is CASRLEVLTTKTYEQYF. The CDR3 DNA reads TGTGCAAGTCGCTTAGAGGTTTTAACAACGAAGACCTACGAGCAGTACTTC.

The chain recombines TRBV19 with TRBJ2-1; D uncertain. Trimming shortened V by 6 bases and J by 5 bases, and 17 bases separated the two germline ends. There are 15 residues in the CDR3. CDR1 LNHDA and CDR2 SQIVND come from the germline V gene (reference sequence). This CDR3 reads CASRTAAGFDNEQFF. CDR3 nucleotides: TGTGCCAGTAGAACCGCGGCTGGTTTCGACAATGAGCAGTTCTTC.

The rearrangement joins TRBV4-3 to TRBJ1-1; D is unresolved. The germline V gene encodes CDR1 LGHNA and CDR2 YSLEER. With 0 bases removed from V and 4 bases from J, the gap between germline ends came to 9 bases. There are 14 residues in the CDR3. Here the CDR3 DNA reads TGCGCCAGCAGCCAAGAATCGGATGGCACTGAAGCTTTCTTT. Amino acids: CASSQESDGTEAFF.

This clone was seen only once. The CDR3, as DNA: TGTGCCAGCAGTTTACCCGGGCCCCGCCTAGGGGAGCAGTACTTC. Its translation: CASSLPGPRLGEQYF. The J gene is TRBJ2-7, the V gene TRBV28; D unclear. Germline CDR1 reads MDHEN; CDR2 reads SYDVKM. CDR3 size: 15 residues. V was shortened by 2 bases and J by 7 bases, with 18 bases between the two germline ends.

The chain links TRBV18 to TRBJ1-5; no clear D gene. This CDR3 contains 17 residues. V was pared by 2 bases and J by 0 bases, with 14 bases between. Germline CDR1 reads KGHSH; CDR2 reads LQKENI. The CDR3 is CASSPGRWFNSNQPQHF. In nucleotides, the CDR3 is TGTGCCAGCTCACCAGGGAGATGGTTTAATAGCAATCAGCCCCAGCATTTT.

This chain uses TRBV5-1 with TRBJ1-1, with D maybe TRBD1 (6 bases). Germline V gives CDR1 SGHRS, CDR2 YFSETQ. The V gene lost 0 bases and the J gene lost 7 bases, with 7 bases spanning the gap. The CDR3 spans 12 residues. CDR3 in DNA: TGCGCCAGCAGCTTGGAGGACAGTGAAGCTTTCTTT. Translated: CASSLEDSEAFF. Full variable domain (remainder filled in from reference TRBV5-1 and TRBJ1-1): KAGVTQTPRYLIKTRGQQVTLSCSPISGHRSVSWYQQTPGQGLQFLFEYFSETQRNKGNFPGRFSGRQFSNSRSEMNVSTLELGDSALYLCASSLEDSEAFFGQGTRLTVV.

This sequence joins TRBV28 and TRBJ1-1; 8 bases agree with TRBD1. With 6 bases clipped from V and 3 bases from J, the junction kept 9 bases outside the gene matches. CDR3 length equals 15 residues. Germline lookup yields CDR1 MDHEN and CDR2 SYDVKM. The CDR3 loop reads CASRGTGQGDTEAFF. The CDR3 coding sequence is TGTGCCAGCAGGGGGACAGGACAGGGTGACACTGAAGCTTTCTTT.

The chain has TRBV9 and TRBJ1-1; D uncertain. The CDR3 runs 15 residues. Trimming took off 6 bases at V and 0 bases at J, with 15 bases between the two ends. Germline CDR1 and CDR2: SGDLS and YYNGEE. CDR3 protein: CASTPNGRLNTEAFF. The DNA for the CDR3 is TGTGCCAGCACCCCTAACGGACGGCTGAACACTGAAGCTTTCTTT.

The chain links TRBV19 to TRBJ2-6, with D possibly being TRBD1 (6 bases). Germline V gives CDR1 LNHDA, CDR2 SQIVND (reference sequence). The ends were cut back, 6 bases at V and 1 base at J, with 22 bases in the middle. This CDR3 region has 19 residues. CDR3 residues: CASSHSPWAGDSGANVLTF. The CDR3 DNA sequence: TGTGCCAGTAGCCACAGCCCCTGGGCAGGGGATTCTGGGGCCAACGTCCTGACTTTC.

This clone showed up just once. This chain connects TRBV29-1 to TRBJ2-4; 15 bases line up with TRBD2. Germline CDR1 SQVTM, CDR2 ANQGSEA. The CDR3 totals 16 residues. The J segment lost 6 bases and the V segment lost 6 bases, leaving 9 bases of the junction unmatched. CDR3 DNA: TGCAGCGTGGGGGGACTAGCGGGAGGTTCGGGAAACATTCAGTACTTC. Translating it yields CSVGGLAGGSGNIQYF.

The V gene is TRBV19, the J gene TRBJ1-1, with unresolved D. The germline gives CDR1 LNHDA, CDR2 SQIVND (reference sequence). The CDR3 is 14 amino acids. V was shortened by 7 bases and J by 4 bases, with 16 bases between the two germline ends. CDR3 residues: CASKLGGLGTEAFF. CDR3 nucleotides: TGTGCCAGTAAGCTCGGAGGGCTGGGCACTGAAGCTTTCTTT.

The chain carries TRBV7-2 and TRBJ1-3; D may be TRBD1 (6 bases). This CDR3 comprises 14 residues. V was clipped by 2 bases and J by 8 bases, with 13 bases between them. Germline V lookup: CDR1 SGHTA, CDR2 FQGNSA. Written as DNA, the CDR3 is TGTGCCAGCAGCTTATTGGGGGCCCAGGACACCATATATTTT. It translates to CASSLLGAQDTIYF.

The chain links TRBV30 to TRBJ2-7; D call uncertain. Germline CDR1 GTSNPN, CDR2 SVGIG (reference sequence). V was shortened by 0 bases and J by 7 bases, with 10 bases between the two germline ends. The CDR3 consists of 12 residues. The DNA of the CDR3 is TGTGCCTGGAGTGTACGGCAAGGAGAGCAGTACTTC. It encodes CAWSVRQGEQYF.

The V and J genes are TRBV30 and TRBJ2-3; TRBD2 is a possible D gene (5 bases). V was cut by 2 bases and J by 2 bases, with 14 bases left in between. There are 15 residues in the CDR3. Germline assignment: CDR1 GTSNPN and CDR2 SVGIG (reference sequence). The CDR3 DNA is TGTGCCTGGAGTCAAGGAGGCGCCTCCACAGATACGCAGTATTTT. Residues: CAWSQGGASTDTQYF. Full variable domain (rest looked up from reference TRBV30 and TRBJ2-3): SQTIHQWPATLVQPVGSPLSLECTVEGTSNPNLYWYRQAAGRGLQLLFYSVGIGQISSEVPQNLSASRPQDRQFILSSKKLLLSDSGFYLCAWSQGGASTDTQYFGPGTRLTVL.